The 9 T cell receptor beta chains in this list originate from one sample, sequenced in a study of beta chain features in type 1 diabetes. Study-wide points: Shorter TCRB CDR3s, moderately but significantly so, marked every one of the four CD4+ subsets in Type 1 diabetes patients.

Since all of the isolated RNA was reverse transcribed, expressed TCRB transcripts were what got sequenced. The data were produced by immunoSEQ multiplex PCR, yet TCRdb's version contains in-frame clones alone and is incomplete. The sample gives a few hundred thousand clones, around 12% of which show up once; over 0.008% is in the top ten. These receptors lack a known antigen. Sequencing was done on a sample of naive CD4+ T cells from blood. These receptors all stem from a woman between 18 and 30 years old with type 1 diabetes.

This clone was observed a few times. The CDR3, as DNA: TGTGCCTGGAGTCGACAGGACACAGATACGCAGTATTTT. Its translation: CAWSRQDTDTQYF. V usage is TRBV30 and J usage is TRBJ2-3; possible D gene TRBD1, 6 bases. This CDR3 comprises 13 residues. Trimming stripped 2 bases from V and 2 bases from J, with 8 bases between. Germline CDR1 and CDR2: GTSNPN and SVGIG (reference sequence). The variable domain in full, completed from reference TRBV30 and TRBJ2-3, reads SQTIHQWPATLVQPVGSPLSLECTVEGTSNPNLYWYRQAAGRGLQLLFYSVGIGQISSEVPQNLSASRPQDRQFILSSKKLLLSDSGFYLCAWSRQDTDTQYFGPGTRLTVL.

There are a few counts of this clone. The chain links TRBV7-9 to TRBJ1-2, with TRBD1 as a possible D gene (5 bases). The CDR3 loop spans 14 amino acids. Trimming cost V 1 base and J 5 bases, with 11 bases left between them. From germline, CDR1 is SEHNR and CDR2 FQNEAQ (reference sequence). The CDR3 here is CASSLEMSGYGYTF. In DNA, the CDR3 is TGTGCCAGCAGCTTAGAGATGTCAGGGTATGGCTACACCTTC.

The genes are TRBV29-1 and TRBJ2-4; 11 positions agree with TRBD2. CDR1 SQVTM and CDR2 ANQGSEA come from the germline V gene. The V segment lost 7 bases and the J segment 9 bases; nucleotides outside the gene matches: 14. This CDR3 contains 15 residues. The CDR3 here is CSALRLAGKEGIQYF. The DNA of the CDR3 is TGCAGCGCTCTTCGACTAGCGGGGAAAGAGGGCATTCAGTACTTC.

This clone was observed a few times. CDR3 in DNA: TGCGCCAGCAGCCGGGACACTGGTTCTGGAAACACCATATATTTT. Translation: CASSRDTGSGNTIYF. The V gene is TRBV5-1, the J gene TRBJ1-3; perhaps TRBD1 as D (6 bases). This CDR3 comprises 15 residues. V gave up 4 bases and J gave up 1 base, with 12 bases separating them. Germline V gives CDR1 SGHRS, CDR2 YFSETQ.

CDR3: CASRRQGLAGRYEQYF. CDR3 DNA: TGTGCCAGCAGGAGACAGGGTCTAGCGGGGCGCTACGAGCAGTACTTC. V usage is TRBV18 and J usage is TRBJ2-7; the match to TRBD2 covers 9 bases. The CDR3 is made up of 16 amino acids. Germline assignment: CDR1 KGHSH and CDR2 LQKENI. V shed 8 bases, J shed 3 bases, and the junction held 14 bases outside the gene matches.

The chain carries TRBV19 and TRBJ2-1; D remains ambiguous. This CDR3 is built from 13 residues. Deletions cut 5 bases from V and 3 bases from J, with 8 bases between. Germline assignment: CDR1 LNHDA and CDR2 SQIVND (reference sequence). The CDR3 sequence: CASSYPGYNEQFF. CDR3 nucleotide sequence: TGTGCCAGTAGTTATCCGGGCTACAATGAGCAGTTCTTC.

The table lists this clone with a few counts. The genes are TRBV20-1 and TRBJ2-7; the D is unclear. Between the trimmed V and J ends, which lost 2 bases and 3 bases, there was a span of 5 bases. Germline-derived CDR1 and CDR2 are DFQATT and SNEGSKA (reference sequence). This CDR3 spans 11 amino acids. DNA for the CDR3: TGCAGTGCTAGATGGCACTACGAGCAGTACTTC. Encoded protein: CSARWHYEQYF.

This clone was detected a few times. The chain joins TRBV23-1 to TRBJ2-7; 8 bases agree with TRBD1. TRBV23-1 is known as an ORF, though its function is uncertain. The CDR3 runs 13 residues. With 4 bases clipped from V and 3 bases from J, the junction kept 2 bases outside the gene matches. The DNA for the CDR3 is TGCGCCAGCAGTCGACAGGGGTACTACGAGCAGTACTTC. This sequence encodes CASSRQGYYEQYF.

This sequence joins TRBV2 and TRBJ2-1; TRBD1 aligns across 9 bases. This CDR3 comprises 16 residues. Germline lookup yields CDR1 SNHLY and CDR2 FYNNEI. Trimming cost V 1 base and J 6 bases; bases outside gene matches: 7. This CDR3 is CASSEGPGQGVNEQFF. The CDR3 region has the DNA TGTGCCAGCAGTGAAGGGCCGGGACAGGGAGTCAATGAGCAGTTCTTC.